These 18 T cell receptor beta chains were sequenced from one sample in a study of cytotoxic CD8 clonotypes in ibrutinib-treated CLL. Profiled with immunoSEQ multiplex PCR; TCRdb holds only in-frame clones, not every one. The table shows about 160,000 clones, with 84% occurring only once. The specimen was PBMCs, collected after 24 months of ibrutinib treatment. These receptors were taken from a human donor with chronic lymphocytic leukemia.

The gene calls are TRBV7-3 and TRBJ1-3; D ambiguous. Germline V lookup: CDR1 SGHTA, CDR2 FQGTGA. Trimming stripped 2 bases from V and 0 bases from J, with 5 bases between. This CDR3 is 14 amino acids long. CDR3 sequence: CASSLGSSGNTIYF. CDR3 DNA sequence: TGTGCCAGCAGCTTAGGGAGCTCTGGAAACACCATATATTTT.

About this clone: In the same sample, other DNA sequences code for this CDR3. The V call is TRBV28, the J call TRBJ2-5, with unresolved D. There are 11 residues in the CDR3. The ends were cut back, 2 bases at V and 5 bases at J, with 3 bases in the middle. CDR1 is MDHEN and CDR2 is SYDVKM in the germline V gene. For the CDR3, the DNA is TGTGCCAGCAGTTTAGGTGAGACCCAGTACTTC. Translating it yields CASSLGETQYF.

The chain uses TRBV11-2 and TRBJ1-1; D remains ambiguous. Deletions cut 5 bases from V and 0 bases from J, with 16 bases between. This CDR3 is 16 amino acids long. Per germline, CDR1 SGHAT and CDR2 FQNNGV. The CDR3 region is CASSQRSITLNTEAFF. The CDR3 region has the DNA TGTGCCAGCAGCCAGAGGAGTATCACCTTGAACACTGAAGCTTTCTTT.

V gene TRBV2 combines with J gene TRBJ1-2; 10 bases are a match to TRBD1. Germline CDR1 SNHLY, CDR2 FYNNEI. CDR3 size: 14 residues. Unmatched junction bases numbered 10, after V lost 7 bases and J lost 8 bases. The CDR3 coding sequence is TGTGCCAGCAATCTCCGGGACAGGGGACCCGGCTACACCTTC. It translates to CASNLRDRGPGYTF.

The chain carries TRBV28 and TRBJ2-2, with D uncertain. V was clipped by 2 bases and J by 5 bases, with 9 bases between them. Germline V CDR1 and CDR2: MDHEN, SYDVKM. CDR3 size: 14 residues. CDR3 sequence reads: CASSLRDWTGELFF. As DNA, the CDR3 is TGTGCCAGCAGTTTACGAGATTGGACCGGGGAGCTGTTTTTT.

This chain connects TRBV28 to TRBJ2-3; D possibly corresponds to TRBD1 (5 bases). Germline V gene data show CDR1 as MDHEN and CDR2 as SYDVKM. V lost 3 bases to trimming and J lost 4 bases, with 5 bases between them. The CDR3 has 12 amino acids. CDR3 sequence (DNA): TGTGCCAGCAGTTTGACAGCAGATACGCAGTATTTT. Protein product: CASSLTADTQYF.

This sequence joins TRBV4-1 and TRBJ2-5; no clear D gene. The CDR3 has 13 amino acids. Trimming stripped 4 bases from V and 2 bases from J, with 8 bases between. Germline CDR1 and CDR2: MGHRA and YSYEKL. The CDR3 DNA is TGCGCCAGCAGCCGCGCAGAGCAAGAGACCCAGTACTTC. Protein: CASSRAEQETQYF.

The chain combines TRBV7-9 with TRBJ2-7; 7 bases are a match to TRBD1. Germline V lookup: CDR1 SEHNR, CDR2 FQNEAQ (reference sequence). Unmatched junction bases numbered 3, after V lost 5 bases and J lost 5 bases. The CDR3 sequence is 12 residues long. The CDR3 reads CASSPRGNEQYF. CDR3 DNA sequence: TGTGCCAGCAGCCCCAGGGGGAACGAGCAGTACTTC.

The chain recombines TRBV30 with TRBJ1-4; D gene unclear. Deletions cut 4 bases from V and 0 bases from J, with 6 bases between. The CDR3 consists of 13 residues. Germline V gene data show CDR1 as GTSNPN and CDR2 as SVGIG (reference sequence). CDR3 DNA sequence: TGTGCCTGGAACAGAGCAACTAATGAAAAACTGTTTTTT. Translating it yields CAWNRATNEKLFF.

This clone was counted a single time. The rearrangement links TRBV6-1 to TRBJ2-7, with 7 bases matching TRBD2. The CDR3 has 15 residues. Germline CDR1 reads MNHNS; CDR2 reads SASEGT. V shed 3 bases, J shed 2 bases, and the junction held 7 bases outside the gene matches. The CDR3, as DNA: TGTGCCAGCAGTGAGCGTCTAGCGGAACCCTACGAGCAGTACTTC. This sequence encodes CASSERLAEPYEQYF.

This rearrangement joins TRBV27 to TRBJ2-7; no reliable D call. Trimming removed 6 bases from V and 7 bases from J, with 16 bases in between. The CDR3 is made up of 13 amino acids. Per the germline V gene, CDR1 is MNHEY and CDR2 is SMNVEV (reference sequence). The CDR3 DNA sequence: TGTGCCAGCAGCAAAAGGACCTTCGGGGAGCAGTACTTC. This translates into CASSKRTFGEQYF.

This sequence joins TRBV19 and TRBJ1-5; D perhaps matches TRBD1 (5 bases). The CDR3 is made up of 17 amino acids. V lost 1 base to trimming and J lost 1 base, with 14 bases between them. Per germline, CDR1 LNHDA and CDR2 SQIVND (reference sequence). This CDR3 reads CASSIVGSAGSNQPQHF. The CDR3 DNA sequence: TGTGCCAGTAGTATAGTAGGTTCAGCAGGGAGCAATCAGCCCCAGCATTTT. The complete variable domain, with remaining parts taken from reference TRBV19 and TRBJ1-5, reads DGGITQSPKYLFRKEGQNVTLSCEQNLNHDAMYWYRQDPGQGLRLIYYSQIVNDFQKGDIAEGYSVSREKKESFPLTVTSAQKNPTAFYLCASSIVGSAGSNQPQHFGDGTRLSIL.

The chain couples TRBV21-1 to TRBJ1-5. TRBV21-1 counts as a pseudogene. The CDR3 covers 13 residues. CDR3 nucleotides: TGTGCCAGCAGCTCCGGCGCGGGGGAGCCCCAGCATTTT. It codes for CASSSGAGEPQHF.

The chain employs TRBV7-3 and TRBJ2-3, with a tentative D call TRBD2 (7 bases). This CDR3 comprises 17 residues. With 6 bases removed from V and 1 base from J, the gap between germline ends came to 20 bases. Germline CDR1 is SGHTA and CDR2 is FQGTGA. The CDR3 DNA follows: TGTGCCAGCAGTTTCAAACGGGGGGCCCGAGGCACAGATACGCAGTATTTT. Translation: CASSFKRGARGTDTQYF.

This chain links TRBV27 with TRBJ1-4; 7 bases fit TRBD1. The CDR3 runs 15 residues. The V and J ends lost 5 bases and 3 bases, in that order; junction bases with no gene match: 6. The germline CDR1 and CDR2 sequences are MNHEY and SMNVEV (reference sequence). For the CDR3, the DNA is TGTGCCAGCAGTCCTGACAGGGCTCCTAATGAAAAACTGTTTTTT. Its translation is CASSPDRAPNEKLFF.

The CDR3 loop is CASSRAGRDEKLFF. In DNA form, the CDR3 reads TGTGCCAGCAGCAGAGCGGGACGAGATGAAAAACTGTTTTTT. The chain is built from TRBV21-1 and TRBJ1-4. TRBV21-1 is an annotated pseudogene. The CDR3 covers 14 residues.

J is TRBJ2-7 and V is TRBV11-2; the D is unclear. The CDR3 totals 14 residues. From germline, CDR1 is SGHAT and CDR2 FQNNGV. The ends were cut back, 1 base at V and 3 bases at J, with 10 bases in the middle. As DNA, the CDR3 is TGTGCCAGCAGCTTAGCCGGGCTAGACTACGAGCAGTACTTC. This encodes CASSLAGLDYEQYF.

The CDR3 reads CASSPGTAVKNIQYF. The CDR3 nucleotides are TGCGCCAGCAGCCCCGGAACGGCGGTCAAAAACATTCAGTACTTC. The chain joins TRBV4-3 to TRBJ2-4; D remains ambiguous. Deletions cut 4 bases from V and 3 bases from J, with 13 bases between. CDR3 size: 15 residues. Germline lookup yields CDR1 LGHNA and CDR2 YSLEER.